This TCR beta chain was sequenced in a study of cytomegalovirus exposure and HLA in healthy donors. On the study more broadly: The 130 or so validation repertoires used a platform that matched the one used for the approximately 700 first-cohort repertoires, as a later analysis reported.

Study outcomes and limitations: Subsequent analysis revealed that first-cohort TCR clusters tended to co-occur in the 90 to 150 validation repertoires. In vitro work confirmed that a few CMV-associated chains recognize CMV antigens.

The repertoire was sequenced with immunoSEQ multiplex PCR; TCRdb's copy has only in-frame clones and lacks some. The repertoire has about 98,000 clones, approximately 88% of them found once; the top ten carry roughly 4%. To note about this clone: Its target is unknown.

V shed 6 bases and J 2 bases; nucleotides not matched to a gene: 4. The V gene's germline CDR1 is SEHNR and CDR2 FQNEAQ (reference sequence). The CDR3 contains 14 residues. The TCR originated in a young woman in good health and CMV-seronegative. The specimen sequenced was PBMCs. The genes are TRBV7-9 and TRBJ2-1; 7 nucleotides align to TRBD2. The CDR3 sequence is CASRGTSAYNEQFF. The CDR3 DNA reads as TGTGCCAGCAGAGGTACTAGCGCCTACAATGAGCAGTTCTTC.